The rows below give T cell receptor beta chains drawn from one sample of a study of molecular identifiers for immune sequencing clone quantification. In TCRdb, the PCR reads were re-called with MiXCR into one record per CDR3 protein. The repertoire holds 600,000 to 650,000 distinct CDR3 sequences, with approximately 20% as singletons. The sample comprised naive CD8+ T cells from blood, with Jurkat cell RNA spiked in. The source of these receptors is a human donor in good health. Some libraries in this study had Jurkat cell RNA spiked in. CDR3s include the opening cysteine and the closing phenylalanine or tryptophan. Each record gives: D gene, V gene, clone size, J gene, CDR3 protein, CDR3 DNA. A D gene is named only where the DNA matches it firmly. Size is omitted from some rows. Given values are once, few, many or a class for expanded clones.

d_call: .
v_call: TRBV4-3
clone_size: many
j_call: TRBJ2-7
cdr3_aa: CASSQDPGREAYEQYF
cdr3_nt: TGCGCCAGCAGCCAAGACCCGGGAAGGGAGGCCTACGAGCAGTACTTC

d_call: TRBD1
v_call: TRBV19
clone_size: .
j_call: TRBJ1-5
cdr3_aa: CASIDPRYEGAQPQHF
cdr3_nt: TGTGCCAGTATTGACCCCCGGTACGAGGGGGCCCAGCCCCAGCATTTT

d_call: .
v_call: TRBV11-2
clone_size: many
j_call: TRBJ2-2
cdr3_aa: CASSLYRLNTGELFF
cdr3_nt: TGTGCCAGCAGCTTATACAGACTGAACACCGGGGAGCTGTTTTTT

d_call: .
v_call: TRBV19
clone_size: many
j_call: TRBJ1-5
cdr3_aa: CASSIGTYSNQPQHF
cdr3_nt: TGTGCCAGTAGTATCGGGACGTATAGCAATCAGCCCCAGCATTTT

d_call: TRBD2
v_call: TRBV13
clone_size: many
j_call: TRBJ2-3
cdr3_aa: CASSLLQRGITDTQYF
cdr3_nt: TGTGCCAGCAGCTTGCTGCAGCGGGGGATCACAGATACGCAGTATTTT

d_call: TRBD1
v_call: TRBV29-1
clone_size: many
j_call: TRBJ1-5
cdr3_aa: CSVLGQANQPQHF
cdr3_nt: TGCAGCGTTCTCGGACAGGCCAATCAGCCCCAGCATTTT

d_call: .
v_call: TRBV7-9
clone_size: many
j_call: TRBJ1-1
cdr3_aa: CASSSPRGPNTEAFF
cdr3_nt: TGTGCCAGCAGCTCTCCACGGGGGCCGAACACTGAAGCTTTCTTT

d_call: .
v_call: TRBV5-1
clone_size: .
j_call: TRBJ2-7
cdr3_aa: CASSDRSPDLYEQYF
cdr3_nt: TGCGCCAGCAGTGATCGATCACCCGACCTCTACGAGCAGTACTTC

d_call: TRBD1
v_call: TRBV9
clone_size: few
j_call: TRBJ2-1
cdr3_aa: CASSPFKGTGHYNEQFF
cdr3_nt: TGTGCCAGCAGCCCATTCAAAGGGACAGGACACTACAATGAGCAGTTCTTC

d_call: TRBD1
v_call: TRBV6-2/TRBV6-3
clone_size: .
j_call: TRBJ2-7
cdr3_aa: CASSHRGRTYEQYF
cdr3_nt: TGTGCCAGCAGTCACAGGGGGCGCACCTACGAGCAGTACTTC

d_call: .
v_call: TRBV3-1
clone_size: many
j_call: TRBJ1-5
cdr3_aa: CASSSGGIQPQHF
cdr3_nt: TGTGCCAGCAGCTCAGGAGGTATTCAGCCCCAGCATTTT

d_call: .
v_call: TRBV30
clone_size: .
j_call: TRBJ1-2
cdr3_aa: CAWSVGPRLPDTF
cdr3_nt: TGTGCCTGGAGTGTTGGGCCCCGACTGCCCGACACCTTC

d_call: TRBD1
v_call: TRBV12-3/TRBV12-4
clone_size: many
j_call: TRBJ1-1
cdr3_aa: CASSGTGGGTEAFF
cdr3_nt: TGTGCCAGCAGTGGAACAGGGGGAGGGACTGAAGCTTTCTTT

d_call: .
v_call: TRBV4-3
clone_size: many
j_call: TRBJ2-7
cdr3_aa: CASSPQAGSYEQYF
cdr3_nt: TGCGCCAGCAGCCCGCAGGCCGGTTCCTACGAGCAGTACTTC

d_call: .
v_call: TRBV5-6
clone_size: many
j_call: TRBJ2-7
cdr3_aa: CASSTDQGFPAYEQYF
cdr3_nt: TGTGCCAGCAGCACCGACCAGGGGTTCCCCGCCTACGAGCAGTACTTC

d_call: .
v_call: TRBV4-1
clone_size: many
j_call: TRBJ2-4
cdr3_aa: CASSQAAPDIQYF
cdr3_nt: TGCGCCAGCAGCCAAGCCGCCCCAGACATTCAGTACTTC

d_call: .
v_call: TRBV4-1
clone_size: many
j_call: TRBJ1-2
cdr3_aa: CASSQDDRGGGYGYTF
cdr3_nt: TGCGCCAGCAGCCAAGATGATCGAGGAGGGGGCTATGGCTACACCTTC

d_call: .
v_call: TRBV7-9
clone_size: .
j_call: TRBJ2-7
cdr3_aa: CASSFEPLYEQYF
cdr3_nt: TGTGCCAGCAGCTTCGAACCGCTCTACGAGCAGTACTTC

d_call: .
v_call: TRBV6-2/TRBV6-3
clone_size: many
j_call: TRBJ1-1
cdr3_aa: CATSWTANTEAFF
cdr3_nt: TGTGCCACCTCCTGGACAGCGAACACTGAAGCTTTCTTT

d_call: .
v_call: TRBV4-1
clone_size: many
j_call: TRBJ2-7
cdr3_aa: CASSPRTAQYEQYF
cdr3_nt: TGCGCCAGCAGCCCCAGGACCGCGCAATACGAGCAGTACTTC

d_call: .
v_call: TRBV7-9
clone_size: many
j_call: TRBJ1-1
cdr3_aa: CASSLIGREEAFF
cdr3_nt: TGTGCCAGCAGCTTAATCGGCCGGGAGGAAGCTTTCTTT

d_call: TRBD1
v_call: TRBV25-1
clone_size: many
j_call: TRBJ2-2
cdr3_aa: CASSDSTGATTGELFF
cdr3_nt: TGTGCCAGCAGTGACTCCACAGGGGCCACTACCGGGGAGCTGTTTTTT

d_call: TRBD1
v_call: TRBV19
clone_size: few
j_call: TRBJ1-4
cdr3_aa: CASSVTGGTNEKLFF
cdr3_nt: TGTGCCAGTAGTGTTACAGGGGGCACTAATGAAAAACTGTTTTTT

d_call: TRBD2
v_call: TRBV27
clone_size: few
j_call: TRBJ2-1
cdr3_aa: CASSSGTSGRAGYNEQFF
cdr3_nt: TGTGCCAGCAGTTCAGGGACTAGCGGGAGGGCCGGGTACAATGAGCAGTTCTTC

d_call: TRBD2
v_call: TRBV9
clone_size: .
j_call: TRBJ2-7
cdr3_aa: CASSAGGGSLYEQYF
cdr3_nt: TGTGCCAGCAGCGCCGGTGGCGGGAGCCTCTACGAGCAGTACTTC

d_call: TRBD1
v_call: TRBV4-1
clone_size: many
j_call: TRBJ1-1
cdr3_aa: CASSQEQGAEEGAFF
cdr3_nt: TGCGCCAGCAGCCAAGAACAGGGGGCTGAGGAGGGAGCTTTCTTT

d_call: .
v_call: TRBV13
clone_size: many
j_call: TRBJ2-5
cdr3_aa: CASSQQPAETQYF
cdr3_nt: TGTGCCAGCAGCCAACAGCCCGCAGAGACCCAGTACTTC

d_call: .
v_call: TRBV28
clone_size: many
j_call: TRBJ1-5
cdr3_aa: CASSLGIVSQPQHF
cdr3_nt: TGTGCCAGCAGTTTGGGAATAGTGAGTCAGCCCCAGCATTTT

d_call: TRBD1
v_call: TRBV7-8
clone_size: many
j_call: TRBJ2-7
cdr3_aa: CASSPDRHRLEQYF
cdr3_nt: TGTGCCAGCAGCCCGGACAGGCATCGGCTCGAGCAGTACTTC

d_call: .
v_call: TRBV30
clone_size: many
j_call: TRBJ1-2
cdr3_aa: CACPRAQGRGYTF
cdr3_nt: TGTGCCTGCCCCCGGGCCCAAGGACGAGGCTACACCTTC

d_call: .
v_call: TRBV5-6
clone_size: many
j_call: TRBJ2-3
cdr3_aa: CASSPVGASEGHMPSTDTQYF
cdr3_nt: TGTGCCAGCAGCCCTGTTGGGGCTAGCGAGGGTCATATGCCTAGCACAGATACGCAGTATTTT

d_call: .
v_call: TRBV15
clone_size: .
j_call: TRBJ2-1
cdr3_aa: CATSIDRSSYSEQFF
cdr3_nt: TGTGCCACCAGCATCGACAGGAGCTCCTACAGTGAGCAGTTCTTC

d_call: TRBD1
v_call: TRBV20-1
clone_size: many
j_call: TRBJ2-7
cdr3_aa: CSARGTAPTYEQYF
cdr3_nt: TGCAGTGCTAGGGGGACAGCACCAACCTACGAGCAGTACTTC

d_call: TRBD2
v_call: TRBV20-1
clone_size: many
j_call: TRBJ2-7
cdr3_aa: CSARATSGKYEQYF
cdr3_nt: TGCAGTGCTAGGGCGACTAGCGGGAAGTACGAGCAGTACTTC

d_call: .
v_call: TRBV20-1
clone_size: .
j_call: TRBJ2-1
cdr3_aa: CSARAVGSYNEQFF
cdr3_nt: TGCAGTGCTAGGGCTGTTGGCAGCTACAATGAGCAGTTCTTC

d_call: .
v_call: TRBV5-1
clone_size: many
j_call: TRBJ2-7
cdr3_aa: CASSLTSYYEQYF
cdr3_nt: TGCGCCAGCAGCTTGACCTCTTACTACGAGCAGTACTTC

d_call: .
v_call: TRBV20-1
clone_size: many
j_call: TRBJ1-1
cdr3_aa: CSARDLRLNTEAFF
cdr3_nt: TGCAGTGCTAGAGATCTCCGCCTGAACACTGAAGCTTTCTTT

d_call: TRBD2
v_call: TRBV12-3/TRBV12-4
clone_size: many
j_call: TRBJ2-7
cdr3_aa: CASRGEGLYEQYF
cdr3_nt: TGTGCCAGCAGGGGGGAGGGCCTCTACGAGCAGTACTTC

d_call: .
v_call: TRBV13
clone_size: many
j_call: TRBJ2-7
cdr3_aa: CASSLGDMTYEQYF
cdr3_nt: TGTGCCAGCAGCTTGGGGGACATGACCTACGAGCAGTACTTC

d_call: TRBD1
v_call: TRBV7-9
clone_size: many
j_call: TRBJ2-7
cdr3_aa: CASSWIPGQGTGEQYF
cdr3_nt: TGTGCCAGCAGCTGGATTCCGGGACAGGGGACGGGGGAGCAGTACTTC

d_call: TRBD1
v_call: TRBV12-3/TRBV12-4
clone_size: many
j_call: TRBJ1-5
cdr3_aa: CASSLRGQVQPQHF
cdr3_nt: TGTGCCAGCAGTTTAAGGGGGCAGGTTCAGCCCCAGCATTTT

d_call: TRBD1
v_call: TRBV5-1
clone_size: many
j_call: TRBJ2-7
cdr3_aa: CASSFEAGGYEQYF
cdr3_nt: TGCGCCAGCAGCTTTGAAGCAGGGGGCTACGAGCAGTACTTC

d_call: .
v_call: TRBV4-1
clone_size: many
j_call: TRBJ2-1
cdr3_aa: CASSSSVSYNEQFF
cdr3_nt: TGCGCCAGCAGCTCCAGCGTTAGTTACAATGAGCAGTTCTTC

d_call: .
v_call: TRBV4-2
clone_size: .
j_call: TRBJ2-7
cdr3_aa: CASSHMTQNSYEQYF
cdr3_nt: TGTGCCAGCAGCCACATGACCCAAAATTCCTACGAGCAGTACTTC

d_call: .
v_call: TRBV5-6
clone_size: many
j_call: TRBJ2-3
cdr3_aa: CASSGGPITDTQYF
cdr3_nt: TGTGCCAGCAGCGGGGGACCGATCACAGATACGCAGTATTTT

d_call: .
v_call: TRBV2
clone_size: few
j_call: TRBJ2-4
cdr3_aa: CASKIRTAIRTGENIQYF
cdr3_nt: TGTGCCAGTAAGATTCGGACTGCAATACGAACGGGGGAAAACATTCAGTACTTC

d_call: .
v_call: TRBV7-6
clone_size: few
j_call: TRBJ2-3
cdr3_aa: CASSDYGTDTQYF
cdr3_nt: TGTGCCAGCTCGGACTATGGCACAGATACGCAGTATTTT

d_call: TRBD1
v_call: TRBV4-3
clone_size: .
j_call: TRBJ1-2
cdr3_aa: CASSQTSGTGVIYGYTF
cdr3_nt: TGCGCCAGCAGCCAAACTTCCGGGACAGGGGTAATCTATGGCTACACCTTC

d_call: TRBD1
v_call: TRBV12-3/TRBV12-4
clone_size: many
j_call: TRBJ2-2
cdr3_aa: CASSQGQGAGELFF
cdr3_nt: TGTGCCAGCAGCCAGGGACAGGGAGCCGGGGAGCTGTTTTTT

d_call: TRBD2
v_call: TRBV7-9
clone_size: many
j_call: TRBJ2-7
cdr3_aa: CASSPRPTGTEGGLAGASYEQYF
cdr3_nt: TGTGCCAGCAGCCCAAGACCGACAGGGACCGAAGGCGGACTAGCGGGAGCTTCCTACGAGCAGTACTTC

d_call: .
v_call: TRBV27
clone_size: few
j_call: TRBJ1-1
cdr3_aa: CASSLGPGTFVSEAFF
cdr3_nt: TGTGCCAGCAGTTTAGGCCCAGGGACCTTCGTTAGTGAAGCTTTCTTT

d_call: .
v_call: TRBV6-2/TRBV6-3
clone_size: many
j_call: TRBJ1-5
cdr3_aa: CASSYSPGGNQPQHF
cdr3_nt: TGTGCCAGCAGTTACAGCCCCGGCGGCAATCAGCCCCAGCATTTT

d_call: .
v_call: TRBV7-6
clone_size: .
j_call: TRBJ1-1
cdr3_aa: CASSLGGSNTEALF
cdr3_nt: TGTGCCAGCAGCTTGGGGGGCTCCAACACTGAAGCTCTCTTT

d_call: TRBD2
v_call: TRBV7-9
clone_size: few
j_call: TRBJ2-5
cdr3_aa: CASSRSGSEETQYF
cdr3_nt: TGTGCCAGCAGCCGTAGCGGGAGCGAGGAGACCCAGTACTTC

d_call: TRBD1
v_call: TRBV7-2
clone_size: many
j_call: TRBJ2-7
cdr3_aa: CASSHTGAHEQYF
cdr3_nt: TGTGCCAGCAGCCATACAGGGGCCCACGAGCAGTACTTC